The source of this T cell receptor (beta chain) is a study of blood T cell repertoires in COVID-19. Study-wide context: Specimens from acute and convalescent COVID-19 originated in the United States, Italy and Spain. Sample material is recorded as cDNA or gDNA derived from T cells, B-cell-depleted T cells, or PBMCs.

The CDR3 has 15 amino acids. Trimming pared 5 bases from V and 6 bases from J, leaving 14 bases between. The germline CDR1 and CDR2 sequences are SGHTA and FQGNSA. Authors' methods: Amplification of reference gene primers provided the estimated nucleated cell counts. The table came from immunoSEQ multiplex PCR; TCRdb's copy has only in-frame clones and leaves some out. D and trimming were read from the DNA, whereas the V and J calls and clone size are those reported in that table. The repertoire holds about 250,000 clones, with about 86% as singletons. What was sequenced was peripheral blood. V is TRBV7-2 and J is TRBJ1-6; maybe TRBD1 (5 bases). The TCR originated in a man older than 75 with acute or convalescent COVID-19. The CDR3 spells CASSPRRDRNSPLHF. CDR3 DNA: TGTGCCAGCAGCCCCAGGAGGGACCGTAATTCACCCCTCCACTTT.